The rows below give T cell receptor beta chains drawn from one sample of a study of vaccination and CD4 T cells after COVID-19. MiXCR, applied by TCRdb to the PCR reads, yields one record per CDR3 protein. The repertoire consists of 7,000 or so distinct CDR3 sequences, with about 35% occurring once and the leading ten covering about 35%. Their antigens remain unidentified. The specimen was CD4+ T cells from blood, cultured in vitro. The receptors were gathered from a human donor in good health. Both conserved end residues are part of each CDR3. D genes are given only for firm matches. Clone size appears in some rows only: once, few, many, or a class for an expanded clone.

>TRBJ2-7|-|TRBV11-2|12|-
TGTGCCAGCACCCTCGACTGGGAGGAGCAGTACTTC
CASTLDWEEQYF
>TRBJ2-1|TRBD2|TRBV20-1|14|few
TGCAGTGGCGTACCGGGACTAGCGAGACATGAGCAGTTCTTC
CSGVPGLARHEQFF
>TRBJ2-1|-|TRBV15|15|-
TGTGCCACCAGCAGACAGGTGAGCTCCTACAATGAGCAGTTCTTC
CATSRQVSSYNEQFF
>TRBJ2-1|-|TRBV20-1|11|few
TGCAGTGCTGGGACCCTGAATGAGCAGTTCTTC
CSAGTLNEQFF
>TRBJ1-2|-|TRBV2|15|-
TGTGCCAGCAGTGAAAGGGGGGGATTCAACTATGGCTACACCTTC
CASSERGGFNYGYTF
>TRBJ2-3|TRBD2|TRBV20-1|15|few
TGCAGTGCTAGAGATCCTAGCGGCCGGGGAGATACGCAGTATTTT
CSARDPSGRGDTQYF
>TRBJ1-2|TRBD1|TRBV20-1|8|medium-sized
TGCAGTGCTAGAGCGGACAGGTTC
CSARADRF
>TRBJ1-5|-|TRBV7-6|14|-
TGTGCCAGCAGCCGGCAGGGGTTGCTTCAGCCCCAGCATTTT
CASSRQGLLQPQHF
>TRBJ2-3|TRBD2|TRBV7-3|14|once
TGTGCCAGCAGCTTAGGGAGGGTGGTAGATACGCAGTATTTT
CASSLGRVVDTQYF
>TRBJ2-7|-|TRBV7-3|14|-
TGTGCCAGCAGCCCCCTAGGAGGGGTCTACGAGCAGTACTTC
CASSPLGGVYEQYF
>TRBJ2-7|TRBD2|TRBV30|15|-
TGTGCCTGGAGTGCCTTGGGACTAGCGGGAGGGGAGCAGTACTTC
CAWSALGLAGGEQYF
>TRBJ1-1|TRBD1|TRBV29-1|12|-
TGCAGCGGCAGGGGGACGAACACTGAAGCTTTCTTT
CSGRGTNTEAFF
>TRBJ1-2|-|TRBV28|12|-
TGTGCCAGCAGTACCCCTAACTATGGCTACACCTTC
CASSTPNYGYTF
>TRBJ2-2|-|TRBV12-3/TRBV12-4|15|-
TGTGCCAGCAGTTTACACGAATCGGGAGCCGGGGAGCTGTTTTTT
CASSLHESGAGELFF
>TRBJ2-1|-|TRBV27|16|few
TGTGCCAGCAGTTTAATCATCGGGGCCCGCCTTAATGAGCAGTTCTTC
CASSLIIGARLNEQFF
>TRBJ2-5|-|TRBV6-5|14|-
TGTGCCAGCAGTTATTATGGGTTTGGAGAGACCCAGTACTTC
CASSYYGFGETQYF
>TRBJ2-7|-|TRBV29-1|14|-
TGCAGCGTTCTCCCAAATGTGGGTTACCACGAGCAGTACTTC
CSVLPNVGYHEQYF
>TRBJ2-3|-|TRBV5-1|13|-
TGCGCCAGCAGCTTGGTGTTAGAAGATACGCAGTATTTT
CASSLVLEDTQYF
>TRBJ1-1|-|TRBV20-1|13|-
TGCAGTGCTAGAGATCCCCGAGGGACTGAAGCTTTCTTT
CSARDPRGTEAFF
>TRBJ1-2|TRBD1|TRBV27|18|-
TGTGCCAGCAGTTTATTCGTGAGCGTGGGACAGGGGAACGATGGCTACACCTTC
CASSLFVSVGQGNDGYTF
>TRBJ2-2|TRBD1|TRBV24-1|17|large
TGTGCCACCAGTGATCCCGGGGGCACAGGGGGCGGCGGGGAGCTGTTTTTT
CATSDPGGTGGGGELFF
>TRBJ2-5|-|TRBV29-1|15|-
TGCAGCGTCTGTCCTCTAGGCGGGACGGCTTGGACCCAGTACTTC
CSVCPLGGTAWTQYF
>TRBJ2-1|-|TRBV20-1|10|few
TGCAGCCCGAGGGGCAATGAGCAGTTCTTC
CSPRGNEQFF
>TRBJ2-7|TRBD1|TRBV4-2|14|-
TGTGCCAGCAGCCATAGCACACAGGGGGGAGAGCAGTACTTC
CASSHSTQGGEQYF
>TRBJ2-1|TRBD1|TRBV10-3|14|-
TGTGCCATCAGTGGGCGACAGGGGTTCAATGAGCAGTTCTTC
CAISGRQGFNEQFF
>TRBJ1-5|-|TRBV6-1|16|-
TGTGCCAGCAGTGCCCCGGGACGGAGGGAGGATCAGCCCCAGCATTTT
CASSAPGRREDQPQHF
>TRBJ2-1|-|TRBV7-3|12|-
TGTGCCAGCAGCTCGGACGGTACCGAGCAGTTCTTC
CASSSDGTEQFF
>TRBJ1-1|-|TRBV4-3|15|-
TGCGCCAGCAGCCAAGATAGGGCGCGGGGTCGGGGAGCTTTCTTT
CASSQDRARGRGAFF
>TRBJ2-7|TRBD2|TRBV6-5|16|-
TGTGCCAGCAGGTACGACGCACTAGCGGGAGACTACGAGCAGTACTTC
CASRYDALAGDYEQYF
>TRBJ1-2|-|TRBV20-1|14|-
TGCAGTGCTAGGGAGCCCACAGGGAGATATGGCTACACCTTC
CSAREPTGRYGYTF
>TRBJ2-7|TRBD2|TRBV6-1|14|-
TGTGCCAGCAGTGCCCGGGAGGGCCCCTACGAGCAGTACTTC
CASSAREGPYEQYF
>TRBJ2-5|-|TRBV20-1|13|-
TGCAGTGCTAGAGATCCAGGGCCGGAGACCCAGTACTTC
CSARDPGPETQYF
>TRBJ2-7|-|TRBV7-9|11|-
TGTGCCAGCAGCTTTTCCTACGAGCAGTACTTC
CASSFSYEQYF
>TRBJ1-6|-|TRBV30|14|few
TGTGCCTGGAGTGTAGAACGGACTAATTCACCCCTCCACTTT
CAWSVERTNSPLHF
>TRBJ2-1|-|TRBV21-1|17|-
TGTGCCAGCAGCAAAAAGGGAACTGAGGGGAGGCCACATGAGCAGTTCTTC
CASSKKGTEGRPHEQFF
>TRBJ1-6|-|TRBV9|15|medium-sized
TGTGCCAGCAGCGCACAGCTCACCTATAATTCACCCCTCCACTTT
CASSAQLTYNSPLHF
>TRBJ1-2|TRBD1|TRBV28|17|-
TGTGCCAGCAGTTCGCTCCTAATGACAGGGACTAACTATGGCTACACCTTC
CASSSLLMTGTNYGYTF
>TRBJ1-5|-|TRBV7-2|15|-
TGTGCCAGCAGCCGGGAGGGGGTTTCAAATCAGCCCCAGCATTTT
CASSREGVSNQPQHF
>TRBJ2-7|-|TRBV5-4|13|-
TGTGCCAGCAGCTTCAGGACTCAGGTGGAGCAGTACTTC
CASSFRTQVEQYF
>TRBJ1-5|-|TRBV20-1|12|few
TGCAGTGCCAGGGGTTCCGGTCAGCCCCAGCATTTT
CSARGSGQPQHF
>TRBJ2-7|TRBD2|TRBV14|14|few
TGTGCCAGCAGCCCCTCGTGGACTAGCGACGAGCAGTACTTC
CASSPSWTSDEQYF
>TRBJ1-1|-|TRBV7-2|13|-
TGTGCCAGCAGCTTAGCGCGTCGGGGGCCAGCTTTCTTT
CASSLARRGPAFF
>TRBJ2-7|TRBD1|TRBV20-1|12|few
TGCAGTGCCCAGGACAGGGTGGACGAGCAGTACTTC
CSAQDRVDEQYF
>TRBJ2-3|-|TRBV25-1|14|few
TGTGCCAGCAGTGAAAGGGGAAGCACAGATACGCAGTATTTT
CASSERGSTDTQYF